This T cell receptor (beta chain) originates from a study of blood T cell repertoires in COVID-19. On the study more broadly: Specimens from acute and convalescent COVID-19 originated in the United States, Italy and Spain. PBMCs, B-cell-depleted T cells, or T cells were the source of the cDNA or gDNA that made up the material.

Germline-derived CDR1 and CDR2 are GTSNPN and SVGIG (reference sequence). The CDR3 contains 16 residues. Unmatched junction bases numbered 15, after V lost 5 bases and J lost 7 bases. As handled by the study authors: Amplification of reference gene primers provided the estimated nucleated cell counts. The protocol was immunoSEQ multiplex PCR, while the TCRdb copy is restricted to in-frame clones and leaves out a portion. V, J and clone size derive from that table, while D and trimming were established from the DNA sequence. The table includes about 120,000 clones, around 83% detected once. The receptor was isolated from a man aged 60-69 years with acute or convalescent COVID-19. V and J are TRBV30 and TRBJ1-3; 9 nucleotides match TRBD1. The sequencing input was peripheral blood. The DNA of the CDR3 is TGTGCCTGGGATCCCTTAGGGACAGGGTCGGCGAACACCATATATTTT. Protein product: CAWDPLGTGSANTIYF.